Each of the 18 T cell receptor beta chains below was sequenced from the same sample in a study of blood T cell repertoires in COVID-19. The protocol was immunoSEQ multiplex PCR, while the TCRdb copy is restricted to in-frame clones and leaves out a portion. The sample includes about 480,000 clones, around nine tenths of them seen just once. Sequencing was carried out using PBMCs or T cells enriched from blood (not recorded which). These TCRs come from an older woman who had recovered from COVID-19.

The V and J genes are TRBV6-1 and TRBJ1-6; possible D gene TRBD1, 5 bases. This CDR3 comprises 18 residues. CDR1 and CDR2 from the germline V gene are MNHNS and SASEGT. V was shortened by 1 base and J by 2 bases, with 15 bases between the two germline ends. The CDR3 reads CASSEGPLTATYNSPLHF. The DNA for the CDR3 is TGTGCCAGCAGTGAAGGGCCCCTGACAGCTACCTATAATTCACCCCTCCACTTT.

This chain connects TRBV20-1 to TRBJ1-5, with D unresolved. Germline values: CDR1 DFQATT, CDR2 SNEGSKA (reference sequence). Trimming left V 3 bases short and J 2 bases short, with 8 bases between. The CDR3 has 13 residues. CDR3 protein: CSASVSGNQPQHF. The CDR3 region has the DNA TGCAGTGCTAGTGTCAGCGGCAATCAGCCCCAGCATTTT.

This rearrangement joins TRBV29-1 to TRBJ1-1, with D perhaps matching TRBD1 (5 bases). In germline, CDR1 is SQVTM, CDR2 ANQGSEA. CDR3 length equals 12 residues. V lost 4 bases and J lost 2, with 8 bases in between. Here the CDR3 reads CSVVGANTEAFF. In DNA, the CDR3 is TGCAGCGTTGTAGGGGCCAACACTGAAGCTTTCTTT.

The chain uses TRBV5-4 and TRBJ2-3; TRBD1 might be the D (6 bases). CDR1 SGHNT and CDR2 YYREEE come from the germline V gene (reference sequence). The ends were cut back, 4 bases at V and 7 bases at J, with 16 bases in the middle. This CDR3 comprises 14 residues. Here the CDR3 DNA reads TGTGCCAGCAGCGCCCAACAGGGAGACTATACGCAGTATTTT. Translated: CASSAQQGDYTQYF.

The chain couples TRBV4-1 to TRBJ2-5; a possible D gene is TRBD2 (7 bases). Looked up from germline, CDR1 is MGHRA and CDR2 is YSYEKL. Trimming removed 1 base from V and 3 bases from J, with 12 bases in between. The CDR3 covers 15 residues. CDR3 sequence: CASSQVGGGKETQYF. The CDR3 nucleotides are TGCGCCAGCAGCCAAGTAGGGGGGGGAAAAGAGACCCAGTACTTC.

The chain employs TRBV6-5 and TRBJ2-7; perhaps TRBD1 as D (6 bases). The CDR3 contains 11 residues. Trimming pared 7 bases from V and 4 bases from J, leaving 8 bases between. Germline CDR1 reads MNHEY; CDR2 reads SVGAGI. The CDR3 sequence: CASNRVYEQYF. CDR3 DNA: TGTGCCAGCAACAGGGTGTACGAGCAGTACTTC.

This rearrangement joins TRBV6-4 to TRBJ1-3, with D possibly TRBD1 on 5 matching bases. V dropped 0 bases and J dropped 0 bases, with 9 bases sitting between them. Germline V gives CDR1 MRHNA, CDR2 SNTAGT. CDR3 length equals 16 residues. Here the CDR3 reads CASSDSGRGSGNTIYF. In DNA, the CDR3 is TGTGCCAGCAGTGACTCAGGGAGGGGCTCTGGAAACACCATATATTTT.

J is TRBJ1-1 and V is TRBV6-2 or TRBV6-3, with D perhaps TRBD1 (5 bases). The CDR3 sequence is 13 residues long. The germline V gene encodes CDR1 MNHEY and CDR2 SVGEGT. V was cut by 4 bases and J by 4 bases, with 10 bases left in between. CDR3 bases: TGTGCCAGCAGTTCAGGGTGGGGCACTGAAGCTTTCTTT. Translated: CASSSGWGTEAFF.

CDR3 sequence: CATSDLVKARPLHQPQHF. CDR3 nucleotide sequence: TGTGCCACCAGTGATTTAGTTAAGGCCAGGCCTCTGCATCAGCCCCAGCATTTT. The genes are TRBV24-1 and TRBJ1-5; no reliable D call. Looked up from germline, CDR1 is KGHDR and CDR2 is SFDVKD. Trimming shortened V by 1 base and J by 5 bases, and 20 bases separated the two germline ends. The CDR3 contains 18 residues.

CDR3 DNA sequence: TGTGCCAGCAACCCCTTACAGGGGGTGCCGAACACTGAAGCTTTCTTT. This codes for CASNPLQGVPNTEAFF. The chain joins TRBV11-3 to TRBJ1-1, with 8 bases fitting TRBD1. J was trimmed by 1 base and V by 7 bases; bases with no gene match: 11. This CDR3 contains 16 residues. Germline loops: CDR1 SGHNT, CDR2 YENEEA.

The chain couples TRBV7-9 to TRBJ1-4; 11 positions agree with TRBD1. Germline V gives CDR1 SEHNR, CDR2 FQNEAQ (reference sequence). After removal of 5 bases from V and 8 bases from J, the junction contained 4 bases not matched to a gene. The CDR3 sequence is 14 residues long. CDR3 protein: CASSRTGGGEKLFF. In DNA form, the CDR3 reads TGTGCCAGCAGCCGGACAGGGGGCGGAGAAAAACTGTTTTTT.

This clone has a single count. The chain employs TRBV11-3 and TRBJ2-3; 11 bases match TRBD2. This CDR3 region has 18 residues. Germline CDR1 reads SGHNT; CDR2 reads YENEEA. J lost 1 base, V lost 6 bases, and 12 bases had no gene match. CDR3 residues: CASRYDTETSGGTDTQYF. CDR3 bases: TGTGCCAGCAGATACGATACCGAGACTAGCGGGGGCACAGATACGCAGTATTTT.

Only one count was recorded for this clone. V is TRBV19 and J is TRBJ1-5; the D gene is possibly TRBD1 (6 bases). Trimming stripped 4 bases from V and 6 bases from J, with 19 bases between. The CDR3 is 16 amino acids. Looked up from germline, CDR1 is LNHDA and CDR2 is SQIVND (reference sequence). This chain's CDR3 is CASSTFSGAVSQPQHF. The CDR3, as DNA: TGTGCCAGTAGTACCTTCTCAGGGGCGGTCAGTCAGCCCCAGCATTTT.

The V gene is TRBV5-6, the J gene TRBJ2-3, with a weak D call TRBD2 (6 bases). Germline-derived CDR1 and CDR2 are SGHDT and YYEEEE. Trimming pared 3 bases from V and 3 bases from J, leaving 14 bases between. The CDR3 runs 15 residues. The CDR3 coding sequence is TGTGCCAGCAGCTCCCTCCGGGGGTCTACAGATACGCAGTATTTT. Amino acids: CASSSLRGSTDTQYF.

The chain uses TRBV19 and TRBJ1-2; possibly TRBD1 for D (5 bases). The CDR3 extends over 14 amino acids. Germline V lookup: CDR1 LNHDA, CDR2 SQIVND (reference sequence). Trimming shortened V by 7 bases and J by 4 bases, and 16 bases separated the two germline ends. The CDR3, as DNA: TGTGCCAGTACCCTAGGCGGGACGTCCTATGGCTACACCTTC. Protein: CASTLGGTSYGYTF.

The chain employs TRBV10-3 and TRBJ1-6, with D possibly being TRBD1 (5 bases). Germline assignment: CDR1 ENHRY and CDR2 SYGVKD. Trimming took 5 bases from V and 9 from J, leaving 14 bases between them. The CDR3 runs 14 residues. CDR3 sequence reads: CAISRETGGSPLHF. CDR3 DNA sequence: TGTGCCATCAGTAGGGAGACGGGGGGTTCACCCCTCCACTTT.

The chain employs TRBV5-1 and TRBJ2-5, with 10 bases fitting TRBD1. Germline V gives CDR1 SGHRS, CDR2 YFSETQ. CDR3 length: 15 amino acids. With V trimmed by 1 base and J by 3 bases, 3 bases remained unmatched. CDR3 bases: TGCGCCAGCAGCTTGCACGGGACAGGGGAAGAGACCCAGTACTTC. Protein sequence: CASSLHGTGEETQYF.

The CDR3 region is CASSLAGLGGYTF. CDR3 in DNA: TGCGCCAGCAGCTTGGCAGGGCTCGGTGGCTACACCTTC. This rearrangement joins TRBV5-1 to TRBJ1-2; a weak D match, TRBD1 (5 bases). Germline V gene data show CDR1 as SGHRS and CDR2 as YFSETQ. This CDR3 contains 13 residues. The V gene lost 0 bases and the J gene lost 7 bases, with 10 bases spanning the gap.